This T cell receptor beta chain was obtained from a study of cytomegalovirus exposure and HLA in healthy donors. The primer mix had 60 Vbeta and 13 Jbeta primers. This table comes from immunoSEQ multiplex PCR, and its TCRdb copy is limited to in-frame clones, with some not included. The table records about 160,000 clones, 82% of them present only once. Whole-study findings and limits: The study put 150 or so TCR beta chains on its list as cytomegalovirus-associated.

In regard to this clone: Antigen unknown.

This receptor was obtained from a girl aged 10 to 17 in good health and CMV-seropositive. Specimen: PBMCs.

CDR3 DNA: TGCGCCAGCAGCCCGACACTAACAGGGGCCACTGAAGCTTTCTTT. Protein: CASSPTLTGATEAFF. The genes are TRBV5-1 and TRBJ1-1; 7 bases line up with TRBD1. Losses at the gene ends were 4 bases for V and 4 bases for J; bases not matched to a gene: 10. Germline CDR1 SGHRS, CDR2 YFSETQ. CDR3 length equals 15 residues.